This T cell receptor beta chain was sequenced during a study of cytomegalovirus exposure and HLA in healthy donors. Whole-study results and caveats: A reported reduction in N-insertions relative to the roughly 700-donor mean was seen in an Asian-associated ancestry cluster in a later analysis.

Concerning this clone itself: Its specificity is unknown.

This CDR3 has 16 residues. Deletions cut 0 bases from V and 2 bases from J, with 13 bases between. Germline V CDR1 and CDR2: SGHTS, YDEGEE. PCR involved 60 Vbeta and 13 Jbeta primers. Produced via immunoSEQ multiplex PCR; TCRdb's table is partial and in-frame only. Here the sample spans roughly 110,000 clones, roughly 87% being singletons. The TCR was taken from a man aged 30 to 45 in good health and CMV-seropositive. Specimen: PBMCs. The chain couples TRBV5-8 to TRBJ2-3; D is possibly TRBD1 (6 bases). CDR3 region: CASSLGSDRHTDTQYF. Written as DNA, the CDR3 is TGTGCCAGCAGCTTGGGTAGCGACAGGCACACAGATACGCAGTATTTT.